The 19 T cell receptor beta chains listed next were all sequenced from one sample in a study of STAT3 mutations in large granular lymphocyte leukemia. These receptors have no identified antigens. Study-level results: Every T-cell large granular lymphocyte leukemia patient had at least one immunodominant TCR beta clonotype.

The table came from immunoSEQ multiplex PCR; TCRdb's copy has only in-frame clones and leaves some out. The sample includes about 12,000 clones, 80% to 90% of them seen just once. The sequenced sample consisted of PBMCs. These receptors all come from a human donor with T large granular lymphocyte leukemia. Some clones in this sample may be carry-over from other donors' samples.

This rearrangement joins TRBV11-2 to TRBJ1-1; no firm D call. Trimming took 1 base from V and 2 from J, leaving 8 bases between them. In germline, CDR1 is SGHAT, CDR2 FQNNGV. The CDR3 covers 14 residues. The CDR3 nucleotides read TGTGCCAGCAGCTTAGTAGGACGCAACACTGAAGCTTTCTTT. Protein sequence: CASSLVGRNTEAFF.

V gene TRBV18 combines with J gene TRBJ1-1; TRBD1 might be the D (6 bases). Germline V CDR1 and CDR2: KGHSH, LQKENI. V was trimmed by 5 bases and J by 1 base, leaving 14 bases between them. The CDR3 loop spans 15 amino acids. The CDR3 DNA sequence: TGTGCCAGCTCATCGTACCCGGGACAGAACACTGAAGCTTTCTTT. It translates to CASSSYPGQNTEAFF.

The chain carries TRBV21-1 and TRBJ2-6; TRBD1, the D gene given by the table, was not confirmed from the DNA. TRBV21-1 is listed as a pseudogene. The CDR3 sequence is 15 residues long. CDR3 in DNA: TGTGCCAGCAGCACCCCCGGGACAGTAGCCAGGGTCCTGACTTTC. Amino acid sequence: CASSTPGTVARVLTF.

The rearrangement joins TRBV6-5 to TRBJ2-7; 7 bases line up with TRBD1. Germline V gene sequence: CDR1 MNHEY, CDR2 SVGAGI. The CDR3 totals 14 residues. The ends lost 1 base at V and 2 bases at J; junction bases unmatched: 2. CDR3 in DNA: TGTGCCAGCAGTTACTACGACAGGGCCTACGAGCAGTACTTC. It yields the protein CASSYYDRAYEQYF.

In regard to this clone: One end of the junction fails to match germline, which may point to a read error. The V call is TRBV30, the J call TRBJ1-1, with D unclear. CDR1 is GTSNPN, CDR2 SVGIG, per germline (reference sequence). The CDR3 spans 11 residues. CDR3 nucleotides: TGTGCCTGGACCCCCTACCAGAAGCTAGTCTTT. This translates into CAWTPYQKLVF.

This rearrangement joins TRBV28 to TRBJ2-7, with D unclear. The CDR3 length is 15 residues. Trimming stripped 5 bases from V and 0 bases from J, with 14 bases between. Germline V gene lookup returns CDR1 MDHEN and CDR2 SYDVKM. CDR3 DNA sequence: TGTGCCAGCAGTGGGTCCTACCCCCACTCCTACGAGCAGTACGTC. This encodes CASSGSYPHSYEQYV.

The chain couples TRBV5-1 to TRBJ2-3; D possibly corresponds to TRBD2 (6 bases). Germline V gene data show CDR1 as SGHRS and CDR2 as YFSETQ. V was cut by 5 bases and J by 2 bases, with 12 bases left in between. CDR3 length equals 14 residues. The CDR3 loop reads CASRIAEITDTQYF. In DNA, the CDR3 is TGCGCCAGCAGAATAGCGGAAATCACAGATACGCAGTATTTT.

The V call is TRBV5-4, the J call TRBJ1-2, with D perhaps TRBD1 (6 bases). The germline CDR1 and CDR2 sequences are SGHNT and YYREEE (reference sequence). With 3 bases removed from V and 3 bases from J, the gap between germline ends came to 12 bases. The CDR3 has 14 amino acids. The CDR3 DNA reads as TGTGCCAGCAGCTCGCGACAGGCCTACTATGGCTACACCTTC. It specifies CASSSRQAYYGYTF.

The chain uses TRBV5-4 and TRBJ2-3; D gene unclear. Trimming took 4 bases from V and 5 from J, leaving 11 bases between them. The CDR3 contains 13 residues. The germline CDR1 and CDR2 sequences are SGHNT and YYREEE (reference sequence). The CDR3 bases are TGTGCCAGCAGCACCAACAAGAAAGATACGCAGTATTTT. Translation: CASSTNKKDTQYF.

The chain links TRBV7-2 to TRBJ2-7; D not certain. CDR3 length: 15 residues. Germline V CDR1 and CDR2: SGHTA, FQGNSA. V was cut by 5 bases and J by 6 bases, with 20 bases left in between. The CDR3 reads CASSPRAGRPSEQYF. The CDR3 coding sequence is TGTGCCAGCAGCCCTCGAGCCGGACGACCGTCCGAGCAGTACTTC.

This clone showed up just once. In DNA, the CDR3 is TGTGCCAGCAGTCGGTTGTTTTCCAGCTACACCTTC. Amino acids: CASSRLFSSYTF. The rearrangement uses TRBV2 and TRBJ1-2; unclear D gene. The CDR3 extends over 12 amino acids. The ends were cut back, 5 bases at V and 9 bases at J, with 13 bases in the middle. Germline V gene data show CDR1 as SNHLY and CDR2 as FYNNEI.

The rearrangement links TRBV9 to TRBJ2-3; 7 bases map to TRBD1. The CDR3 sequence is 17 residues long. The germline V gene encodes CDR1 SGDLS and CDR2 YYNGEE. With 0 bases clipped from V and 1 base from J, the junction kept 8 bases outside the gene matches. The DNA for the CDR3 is TGTGCCAGCAGCGTAGGAGGGGACAGACTCGGCACAGATACGCAGTATTTT. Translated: CASSVGGDRLGTDTQYF.

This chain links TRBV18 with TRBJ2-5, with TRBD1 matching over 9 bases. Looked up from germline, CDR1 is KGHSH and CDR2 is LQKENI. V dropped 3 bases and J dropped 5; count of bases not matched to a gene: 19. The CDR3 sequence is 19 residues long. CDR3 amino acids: CASSPLIPTPGQGTETQYF. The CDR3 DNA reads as TGTGCCAGCTCACCCCTAATCCCCACACCGGGACAGGGAACGGAGACCCAGTACTTC.

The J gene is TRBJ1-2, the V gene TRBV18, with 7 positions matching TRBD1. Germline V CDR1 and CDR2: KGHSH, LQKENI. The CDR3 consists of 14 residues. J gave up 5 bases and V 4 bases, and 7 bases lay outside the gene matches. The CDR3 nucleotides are TGTGCCAGCTCACAACCGGGACAGATATATGGCTACACCTTC. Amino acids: CASSQPGQIYGYTF.

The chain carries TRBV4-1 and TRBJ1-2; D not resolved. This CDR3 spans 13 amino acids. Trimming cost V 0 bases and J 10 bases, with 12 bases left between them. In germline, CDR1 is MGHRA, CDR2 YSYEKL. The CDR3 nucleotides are TGCGCCAGCAGCCAAGAATTGGCCGACACCTACACCTTC. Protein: CASSQELADTYTF.

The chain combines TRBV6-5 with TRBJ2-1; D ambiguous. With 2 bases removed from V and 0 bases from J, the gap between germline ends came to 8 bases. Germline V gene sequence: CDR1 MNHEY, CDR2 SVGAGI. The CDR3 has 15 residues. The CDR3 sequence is CASSYGINSYNEQFF. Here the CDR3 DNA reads TGTGCCAGCAGTTACGGGATAAACTCCTACAATGAGCAGTTCTTC.

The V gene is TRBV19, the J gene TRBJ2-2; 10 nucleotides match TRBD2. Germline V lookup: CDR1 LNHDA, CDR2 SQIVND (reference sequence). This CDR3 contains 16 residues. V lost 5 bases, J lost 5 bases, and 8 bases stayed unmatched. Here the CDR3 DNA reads TGTGCCAGTAGTCTCTCTAGCGGGAGTAGTACCGGGGAGCTGTTTTTT. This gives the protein CASSLSSGSSTGELFF.

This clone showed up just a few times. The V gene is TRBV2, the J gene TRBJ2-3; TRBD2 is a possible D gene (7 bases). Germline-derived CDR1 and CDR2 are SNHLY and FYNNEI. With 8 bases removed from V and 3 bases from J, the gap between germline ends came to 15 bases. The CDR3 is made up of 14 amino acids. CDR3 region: CASYRDGGTDTQYF. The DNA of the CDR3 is TGTGCCAGCTACAGGGACGGGGGGACAGATACGCAGTATTTT.

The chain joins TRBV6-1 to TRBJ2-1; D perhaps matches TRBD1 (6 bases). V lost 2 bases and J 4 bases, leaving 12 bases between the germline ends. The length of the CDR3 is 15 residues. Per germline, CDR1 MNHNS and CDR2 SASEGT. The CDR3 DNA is TGTGCCAGCAGTGAAAGGTCTAGGGGGTACAATGAGCAGTTCTTC. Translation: CASSERSRGYNEQFF.